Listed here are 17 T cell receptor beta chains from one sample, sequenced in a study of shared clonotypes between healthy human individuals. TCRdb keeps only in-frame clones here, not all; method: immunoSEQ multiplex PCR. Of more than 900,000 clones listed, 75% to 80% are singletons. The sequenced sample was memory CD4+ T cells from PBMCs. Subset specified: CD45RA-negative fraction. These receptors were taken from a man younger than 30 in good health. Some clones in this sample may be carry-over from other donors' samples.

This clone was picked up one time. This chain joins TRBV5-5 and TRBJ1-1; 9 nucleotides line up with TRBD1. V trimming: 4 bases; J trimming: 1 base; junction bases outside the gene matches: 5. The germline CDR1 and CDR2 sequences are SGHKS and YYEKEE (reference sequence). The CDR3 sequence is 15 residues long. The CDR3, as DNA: TGTGCCAGCAGCCCACAGGGGGCAAGGAACACTGAAGCTTTCTTT. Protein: CASSPQGARNTEAFF.

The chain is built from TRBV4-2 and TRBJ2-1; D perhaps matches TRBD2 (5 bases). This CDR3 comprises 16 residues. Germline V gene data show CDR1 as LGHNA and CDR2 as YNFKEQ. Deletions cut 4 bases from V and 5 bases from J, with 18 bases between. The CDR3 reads CASSPLGVVSHNEQFF. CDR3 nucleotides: TGTGCCAGCAGCCCCCTGGGAGTAGTTTCACACAATGAGCAGTTCTTC.

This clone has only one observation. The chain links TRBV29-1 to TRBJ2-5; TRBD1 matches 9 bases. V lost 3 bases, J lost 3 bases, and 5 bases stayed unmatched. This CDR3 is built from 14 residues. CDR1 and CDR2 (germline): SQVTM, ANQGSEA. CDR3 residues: CSVESWTGEETQYF. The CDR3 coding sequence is TGCAGCGTTGAGAGCTGGACAGGGGAAGAGACCCAGTACTTC.

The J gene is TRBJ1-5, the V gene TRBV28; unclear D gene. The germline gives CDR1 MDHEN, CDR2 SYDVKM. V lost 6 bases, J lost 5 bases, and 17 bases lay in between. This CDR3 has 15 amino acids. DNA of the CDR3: TGTGCCAGCAGGGTTGGGGTACTAGTTGATCAGCCCCAGCATTTT. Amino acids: CASRVGVLVDQPQHF.

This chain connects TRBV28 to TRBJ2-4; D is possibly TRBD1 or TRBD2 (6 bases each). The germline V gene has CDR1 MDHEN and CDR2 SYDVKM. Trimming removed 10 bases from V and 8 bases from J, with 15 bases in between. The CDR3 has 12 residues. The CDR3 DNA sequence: TGTGCCACCGGTGGCGGGACATACATTCAGTACTTC. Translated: CATGGGTYIQYF.

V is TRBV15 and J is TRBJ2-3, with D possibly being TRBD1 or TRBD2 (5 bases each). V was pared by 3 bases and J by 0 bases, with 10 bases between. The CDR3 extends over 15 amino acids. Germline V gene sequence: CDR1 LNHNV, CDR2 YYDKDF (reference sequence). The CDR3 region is CATSRWGTSTDTQYF. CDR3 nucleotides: TGTGCCACCAGCAGGTGGGGGACGAGCACAGATACGCAGTATTTT. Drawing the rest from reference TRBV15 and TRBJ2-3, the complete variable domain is DAMVIQNPRYQVTQFGKPVTLSCSQTLNHNVMYWYQQKSSQAPKLLFHYYDKDFNNEADTPDNFQSRRPNTSFCFLDIRSPGLGDTAMYLCATSRWGTSTDTQYFGPGTRLTVL.

CDR3 DNA: TGTGCCAGCAGGCGGGACAGTGATTCTGGAAACACCATATATTTT. It is translated as CASRRDSDSGNTIYF. The rearrangement links TRBV6-4 to TRBJ1-3, with TRBD1 identical over 7 bases. V dropped 6 bases and J dropped 1; count of bases not matched to a gene: 6. The length of the CDR3 is 15 residues. Germline CDR1 MRHNA, CDR2 SNTAGT.

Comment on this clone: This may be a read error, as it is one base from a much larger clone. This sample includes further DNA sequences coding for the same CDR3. Here the CDR3 reads CASSLDGNTDTQYF. CDR3 DNA: TGTGCCAGCAGCTTAGATGGGAACACAGATACGCAGTATTTT. V is TRBV11-3 and J is TRBJ2-3; D not resolved. This CDR3 comprises 14 residues. Deletions cut 0 bases from V and 2 bases from J, with 6 bases between. Germline CDR1 SGHNT, CDR2 YENEEA. The entire variable domain, with the rest obtained from reference TRBV11-3 and TRBJ2-3, is as follows: EAGVVQSPRYKIIEKKQPVAFWCNPISGHNTLYWYLQNLGQGPELLIRYENEEAVDDSQLPKDRFSAERLKGVDSTLKIQPAELGDSAVYLCASSLDGNTDTQYFGPGTRLTVL.

CDR3 DNA: TGTGCCTGGAGCCTAGCGGGAGGGAGGCCAGATACGCAGTATTTT. This encodes CAWSLAGGRPDTQYF. The chain employs TRBV30 and TRBJ2-3; 12 bases agree with TRBD2. Per germline, CDR1 GTSNPN and CDR2 SVGIG (reference sequence). This CDR3 spans 15 amino acids. The J segment lost 4 bases and the V segment lost 3 bases, leaving 5 bases of the junction unmatched.

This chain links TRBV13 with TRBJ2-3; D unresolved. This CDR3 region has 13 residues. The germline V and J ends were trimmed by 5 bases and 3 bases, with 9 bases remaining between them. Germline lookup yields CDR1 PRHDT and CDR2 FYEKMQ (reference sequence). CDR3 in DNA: TGTGCCAGCAGCCTCGTTGGGACAGATACGCAGTATTTT. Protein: CASSLVGTDTQYF.

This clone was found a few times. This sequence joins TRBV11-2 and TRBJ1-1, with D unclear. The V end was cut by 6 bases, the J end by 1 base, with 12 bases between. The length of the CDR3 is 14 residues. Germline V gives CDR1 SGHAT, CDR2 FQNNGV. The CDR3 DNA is TGTGCCAGCAGGAGATTTGGAGGGAACACTGAAGCTTTCTTT. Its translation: CASRRFGGNTEAFF.

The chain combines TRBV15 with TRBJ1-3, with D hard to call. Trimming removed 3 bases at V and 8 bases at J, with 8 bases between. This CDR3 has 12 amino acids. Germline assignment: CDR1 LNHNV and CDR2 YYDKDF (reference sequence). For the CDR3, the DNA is TGTGCCACCAGCAGTTTGAGGGACACCATATATTTT. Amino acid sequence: CATSSLRDTIYF.

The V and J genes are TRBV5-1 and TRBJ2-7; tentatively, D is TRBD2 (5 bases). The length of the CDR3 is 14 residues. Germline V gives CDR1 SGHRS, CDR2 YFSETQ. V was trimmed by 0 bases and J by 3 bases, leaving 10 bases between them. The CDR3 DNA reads TGCGCCAGCAGCTTGGAGGCGGGTTTCTACGAGCAGTACTTC. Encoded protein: CASSLEAGFYEQYF.

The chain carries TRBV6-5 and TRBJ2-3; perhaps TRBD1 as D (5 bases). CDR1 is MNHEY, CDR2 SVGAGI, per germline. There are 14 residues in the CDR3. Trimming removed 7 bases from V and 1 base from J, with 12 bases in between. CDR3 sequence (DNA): TGTGCCAGCAATCAGGGTGGGGGCACAGATACGCAGTATTTT. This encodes CASNQGGGTDTQYF.

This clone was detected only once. DNA of the CDR3: TGCGCCAGCAGCCAAGACACAGGGGGAAGAGCCTATGGCTACACCTTC. Translation gives CASSQDTGGRAYGYTF. J is TRBJ1-2 and V is TRBV4-3; TRBD1 matches 8 bases. The CDR3 has 16 residues. V lost 0 bases and J lost 4; bases outside the gene matches: 7. In germline, CDR1 is LGHNA, CDR2 YSLEER.

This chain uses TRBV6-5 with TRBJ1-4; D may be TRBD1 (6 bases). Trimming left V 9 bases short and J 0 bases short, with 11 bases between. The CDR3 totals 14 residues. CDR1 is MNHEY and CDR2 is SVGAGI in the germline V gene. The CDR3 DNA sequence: TGTGCCAGTGGGACATCGGCAACTAATGAAAAACTGTTTTTT. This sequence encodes CASGTSATNEKLFF.

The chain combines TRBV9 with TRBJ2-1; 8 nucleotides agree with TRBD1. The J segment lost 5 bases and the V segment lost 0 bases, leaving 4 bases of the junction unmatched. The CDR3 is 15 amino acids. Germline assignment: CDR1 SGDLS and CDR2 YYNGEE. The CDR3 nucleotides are TGTGCCAGCAGCGTAGTTTCAGGGGGCCACAATGAGCAGTTCTTC. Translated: CASSVVSGGHNEQFF.